This T cell receptor beta chain was sequenced for a study of T cells in Graves' hyperthyroidism and ophthalmopathy. Across the study: The authors collected peripheral blood at initial diagnosis, before any treatment. Study outcomes and limitations: Within blood appeared most thyroid clonotypes that had expanded above 0.001.

The CDR3 runs to 13 residues. Germline V gene data show CDR1 as DFQATT and CDR2 as SNEGSKA (reference sequence). The source material, RNA transcripts, was used to amplify TCR beta CDR3 regions. First-round RT-PCR with HTBI primers amplified the TCR CDR3 region. TCRdb fed the multiplex PCR reads into MiXCR, producing one record per CDR3 protein. This sample has hundreds of thousands of distinct CDR3 sequences, with roughly 25% found just once. Note on this clonotype: The antigen is not known. This may stem from a read error, because a much larger clone lies one nucleotide away.

Sequencing input: blood. This rearrangement joins TRBV20-1 to TRBJ1-1, with D perhaps matching TRBD1 (6 bases). This receptor was obtained from a woman aged 30 to 39 with Graves' ophthalmopathy. The CDR3 spells CSAQGHKNTEACF. In nucleotides, the CDR3 is TGCAGTGCTCAGGGACATAAGAACACTGAAGCTTGCTTT.